The clone carrying this T cell receptor beta chain was observed once. Its antigen remains unknown. The record originates from a study of OX40 agonist ivuxolimab in advanced cancers. Background on the study: Ivuxolimab, which is an agonistic anti-OX40 (CD134) antibody, was administered to the patients. The study reported partial responses in three patients: one hepatocellular carcinoma, two cutaneous melanoma. Of mixed ages from about 23 to 85 and averaging approximately 60 years, the group was almost 85% male.

The study, taken as a whole, reports: In the 0.1 to 3.0 mg/kg range, CD4+ and CD8+ blood T cells had expanded clonally by week 6.

The method was immunoSEQ multiplex PCR; TCRdb's version includes in-frame clones alone and lacks a portion of them. Counted here are 77,000 or so clones, about 90% occurring once; the ten biggest clones make up about 1.8%. The germline V gene encodes CDR1 MNHNS and CDR2 SASEGT. The CDR3 extends over 12 amino acids. The V end was cut by 3 bases, the J end by 3 bases, with 5 bases between. Sequences were derived from CD4+ or CD8+ T cells sorted from blood, sampled in a trial of the OX40 agonist ivuxolimab. The receptor's source is an adult with an advanced solid tumor such as melanoma, head and neck, liver or kidney cancer. V gene TRBV6-1 combines with J gene TRBJ1-2; D gene unclear. The CDR3 spells CASSDRDYGYTF. The CDR3 bases are TGTGCCAGCAGTGATAGAGACTATGGCTACACCTTC.